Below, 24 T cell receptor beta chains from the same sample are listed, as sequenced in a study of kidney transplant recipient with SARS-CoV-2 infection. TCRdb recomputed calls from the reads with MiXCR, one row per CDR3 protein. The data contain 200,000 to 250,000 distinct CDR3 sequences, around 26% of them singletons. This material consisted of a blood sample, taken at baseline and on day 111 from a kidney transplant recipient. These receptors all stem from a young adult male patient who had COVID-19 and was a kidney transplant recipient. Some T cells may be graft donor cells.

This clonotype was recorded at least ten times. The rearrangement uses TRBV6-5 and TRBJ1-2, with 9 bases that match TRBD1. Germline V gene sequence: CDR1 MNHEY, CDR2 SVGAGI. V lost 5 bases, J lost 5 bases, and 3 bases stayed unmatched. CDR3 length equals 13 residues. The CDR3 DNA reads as TGTGCCAGCAGTCGGGACAGGGAATATGGCTACACCTTC. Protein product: CASSRDREYGYTF.

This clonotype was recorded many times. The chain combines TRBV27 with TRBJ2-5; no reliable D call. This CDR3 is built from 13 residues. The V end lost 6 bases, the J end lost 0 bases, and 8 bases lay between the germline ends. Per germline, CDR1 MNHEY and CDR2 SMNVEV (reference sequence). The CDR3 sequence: CASSPTYQETQYF. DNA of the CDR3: TGTGCCAGCAGCCCGACTTACCAAGAGACCCAGTACTTC.

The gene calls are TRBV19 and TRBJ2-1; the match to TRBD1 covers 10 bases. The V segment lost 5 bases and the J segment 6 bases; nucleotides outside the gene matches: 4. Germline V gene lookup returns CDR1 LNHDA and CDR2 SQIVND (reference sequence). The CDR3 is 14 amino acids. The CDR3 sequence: CASSRRDRGNEQFF. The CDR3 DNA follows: TGTGCCAGTAGTCGCCGGGACAGGGGCAATGAGCAGTTCTTC.

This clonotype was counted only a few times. In nucleotides, the CDR3 is TGTGCCAGCAGCCCGACTCTAAGCTCCTACAATGAGCAGTTCTTC. It specifies CASSPTLSSYNEQFF. The gene calls are TRBV9 and TRBJ2-1; no clear D gene. CDR1 SGDLS and CDR2 YYNGEE come from the germline V gene. The CDR3 loop spans 15 amino acids. Trimming pared 4 bases from V and 0 bases from J, leaving 11 bases between. Full variable domain (remainder filled in from reference TRBV9 and TRBJ2-1): DSGVTQTPKHLITATGQRVTLRCSPRSGDLSVYWYQQSLDQGLQFLIQYYNGEERAKGNILERFSAQQFPDLHSELNLSSLELGDSALYFCASSPTLSSYNEQFFGPGTRLTVL.

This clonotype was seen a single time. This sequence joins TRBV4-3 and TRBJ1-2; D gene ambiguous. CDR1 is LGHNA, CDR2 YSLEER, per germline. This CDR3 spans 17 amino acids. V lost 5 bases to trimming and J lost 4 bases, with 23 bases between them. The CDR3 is CASSVRKGRRKIYGYTF. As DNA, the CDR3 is TGCGCCAGCAGCGTACGTAAAGGACGTCGAAAGATCTATGGCTACACCTTC.

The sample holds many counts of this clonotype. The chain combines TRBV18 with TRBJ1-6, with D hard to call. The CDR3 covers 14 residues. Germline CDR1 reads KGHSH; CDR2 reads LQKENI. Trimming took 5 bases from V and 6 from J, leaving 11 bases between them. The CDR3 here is CASSVDALNSPLHF. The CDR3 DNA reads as TGTGCCAGCTCAGTGGACGCCCTTAATTCACCCCTCCACTTT.

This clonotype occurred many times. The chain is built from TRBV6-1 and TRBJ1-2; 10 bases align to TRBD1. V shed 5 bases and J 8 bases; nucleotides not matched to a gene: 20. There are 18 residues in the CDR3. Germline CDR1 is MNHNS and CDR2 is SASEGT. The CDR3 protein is CASSPHIMTGGYLAGYTF. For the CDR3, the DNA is TGTGCCAGCAGTCCCCATATAATGACAGGGGGCTATTTAGCCGGCTACACCTTC.

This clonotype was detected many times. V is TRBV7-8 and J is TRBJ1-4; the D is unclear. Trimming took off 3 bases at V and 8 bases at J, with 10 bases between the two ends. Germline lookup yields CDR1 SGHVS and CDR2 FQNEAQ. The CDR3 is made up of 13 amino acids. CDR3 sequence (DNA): TGTGCCAGCAGCTTTTTAAATGGAGAAAAACTGTTTTTT. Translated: CASSFLNGEKLFF.

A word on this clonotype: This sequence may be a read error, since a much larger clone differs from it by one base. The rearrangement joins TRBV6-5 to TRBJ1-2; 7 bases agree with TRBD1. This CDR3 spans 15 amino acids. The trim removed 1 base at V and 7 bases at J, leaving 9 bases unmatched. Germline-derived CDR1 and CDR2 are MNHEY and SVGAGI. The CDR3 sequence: CASSYLRQGVGGYTF. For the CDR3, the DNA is TGTGCCAGCAGTTACTTACGACAGGGAGTGGGTGGCTACACCTTC.

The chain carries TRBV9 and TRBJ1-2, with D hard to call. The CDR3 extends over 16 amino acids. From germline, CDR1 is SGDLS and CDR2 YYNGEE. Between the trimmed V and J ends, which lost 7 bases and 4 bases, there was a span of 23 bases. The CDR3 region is CASVIMYSRRTYGYTF. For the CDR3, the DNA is TGTGCCAGCGTTATTATGTACTCAAGAAGGACCTATGGCTACACCTTC.

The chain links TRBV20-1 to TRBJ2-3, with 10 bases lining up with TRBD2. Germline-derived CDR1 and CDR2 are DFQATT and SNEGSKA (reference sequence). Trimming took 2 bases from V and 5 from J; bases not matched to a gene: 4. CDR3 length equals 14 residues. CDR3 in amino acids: CSARLAGVVDTQYF. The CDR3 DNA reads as TGCAGTGCTAGACTAGCGGGAGTGGTAGATACGCAGTATTTT.

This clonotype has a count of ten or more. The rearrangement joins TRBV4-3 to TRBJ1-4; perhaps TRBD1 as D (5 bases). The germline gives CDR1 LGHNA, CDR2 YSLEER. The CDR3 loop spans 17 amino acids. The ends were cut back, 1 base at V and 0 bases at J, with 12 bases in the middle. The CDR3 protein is CASSQALDSATNEKLFF. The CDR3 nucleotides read TGCGCCAGCAGCCAAGCTTTAGACAGCGCAACTAATGAAAAACTGTTTTTT.

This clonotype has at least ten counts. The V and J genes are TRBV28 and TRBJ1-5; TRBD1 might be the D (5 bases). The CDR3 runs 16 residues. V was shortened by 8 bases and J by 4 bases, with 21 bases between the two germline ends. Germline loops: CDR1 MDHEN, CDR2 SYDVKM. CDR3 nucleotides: TGTGCCAGCCTTTCGGGGGGGGGAAGTTGGAATCAGCCCCAGCATTTT. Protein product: CASLSGGGSWNQPQHF. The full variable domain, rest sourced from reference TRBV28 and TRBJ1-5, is DVKVTQSSRYLVKRTGEKVFLECVQDMDHENMFWYRQDPGLGLRLIYFSYDVKMKEKGDIPEGYSVSREKKERFSLILESASTNQTSMYLCASLSGGGSWNQPQHFGDGTRLSIL.

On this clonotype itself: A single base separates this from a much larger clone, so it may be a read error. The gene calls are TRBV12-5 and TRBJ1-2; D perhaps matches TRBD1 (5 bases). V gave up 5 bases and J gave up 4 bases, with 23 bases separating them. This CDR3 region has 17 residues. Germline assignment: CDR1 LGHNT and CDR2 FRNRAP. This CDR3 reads CASGVPDLQGETYGYTF. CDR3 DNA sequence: TGTGCTAGTGGTGTACCAGATTTGCAGGGAGAGACCTATGGCTACACCTTC.

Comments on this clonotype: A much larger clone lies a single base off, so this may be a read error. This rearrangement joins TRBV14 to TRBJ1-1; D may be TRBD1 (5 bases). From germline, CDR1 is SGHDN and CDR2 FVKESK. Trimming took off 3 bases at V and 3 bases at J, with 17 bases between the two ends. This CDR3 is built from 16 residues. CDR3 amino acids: CASSHPWGGGDTEAFF. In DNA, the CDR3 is TGTGCCAGCAGCCACCCATGGGGGGGAGGCGACACTGAAGCTTTCTTT.

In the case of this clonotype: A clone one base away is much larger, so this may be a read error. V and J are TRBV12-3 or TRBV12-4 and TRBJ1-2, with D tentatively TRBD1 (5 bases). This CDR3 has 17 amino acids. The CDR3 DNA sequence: TGTGACAGCAGTGTTATCGACAGCTTCCGAAAGACCTATGGCTACACCTTC. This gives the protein CDSSVIDSFRKTYGYTF.

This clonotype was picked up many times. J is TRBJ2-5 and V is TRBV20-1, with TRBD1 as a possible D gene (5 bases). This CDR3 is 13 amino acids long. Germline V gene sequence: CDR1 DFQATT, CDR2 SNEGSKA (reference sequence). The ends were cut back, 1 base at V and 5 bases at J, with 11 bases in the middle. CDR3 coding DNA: TGCAGTGCTAGAGGGGGCCCGGTGGAGACCCAGTACTTC. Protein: CSARGGPVETQYF.

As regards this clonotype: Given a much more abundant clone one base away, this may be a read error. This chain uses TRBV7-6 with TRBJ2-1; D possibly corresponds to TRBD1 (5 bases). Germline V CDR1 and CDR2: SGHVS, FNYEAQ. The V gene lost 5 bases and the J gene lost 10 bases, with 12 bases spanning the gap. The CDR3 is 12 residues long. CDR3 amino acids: CASSPWGQEQFF. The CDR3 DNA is TGTGCCAGCAGCCCGTGGGGCCAGGAGCAGTTCTTC.

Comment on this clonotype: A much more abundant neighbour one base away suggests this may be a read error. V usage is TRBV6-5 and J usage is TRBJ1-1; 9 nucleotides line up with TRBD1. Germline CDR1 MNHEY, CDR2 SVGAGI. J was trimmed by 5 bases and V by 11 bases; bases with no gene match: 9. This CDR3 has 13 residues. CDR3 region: CAGGLTGGTEAFF. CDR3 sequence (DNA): TGTGCCGGCGGCCTGACAGGGGGTACTGAAGCTTTCTTT.

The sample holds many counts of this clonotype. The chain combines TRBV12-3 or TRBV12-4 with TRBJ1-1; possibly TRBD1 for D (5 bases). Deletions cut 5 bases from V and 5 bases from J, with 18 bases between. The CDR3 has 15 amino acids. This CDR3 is CASSPPRASGTEAFF. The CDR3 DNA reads TGTGCCAGCAGTCCACCCAGGGCCTCCGGAACTGAAGCTTTCTTT.

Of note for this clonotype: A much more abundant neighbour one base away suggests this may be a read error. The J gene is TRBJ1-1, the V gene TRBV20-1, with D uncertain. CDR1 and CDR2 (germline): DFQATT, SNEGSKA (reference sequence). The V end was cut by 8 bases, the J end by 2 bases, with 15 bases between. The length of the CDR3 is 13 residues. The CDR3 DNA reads TGCAGTACTTCTCCTACCACAAACACTGAAGCTTTCTTT. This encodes CSTSPTTNTEAFF.

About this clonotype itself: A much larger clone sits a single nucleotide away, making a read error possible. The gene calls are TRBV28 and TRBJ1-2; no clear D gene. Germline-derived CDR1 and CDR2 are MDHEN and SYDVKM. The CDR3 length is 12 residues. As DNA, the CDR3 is TGTACCAGCAGTTTAAGGTTATATGGCTACACCTTC. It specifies CTSSLRLYGYTF.

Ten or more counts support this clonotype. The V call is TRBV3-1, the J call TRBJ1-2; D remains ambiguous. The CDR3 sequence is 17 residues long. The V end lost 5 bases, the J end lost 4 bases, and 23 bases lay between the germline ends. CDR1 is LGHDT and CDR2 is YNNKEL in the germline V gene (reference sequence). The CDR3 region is CASSFRITLRKTYGYTF. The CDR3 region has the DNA TGTGCCAGCAGCTTTAGAATCACCCTTCGAAAGACCTATGGCTACACCTTC.

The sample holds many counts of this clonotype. The DNA for the CDR3 is TGCAGCGTCGCGACAGAGAACACCATATATTTT. Its translation is CSVATENTIYF. V usage is TRBV29-1 and J usage is TRBJ1-3, with D possibly matching TRBD1 (5 bases). The germline V gene has CDR1 SQVTM and CDR2 ANQGSEA. V gave up 6 bases and J gave up 7 bases, with 10 bases separating them. This CDR3 is 11 amino acids long.